The source of this T cell receptor beta chain is a study of shared clonotypes between healthy human individuals. Broader study findings: Sampling included only blood; tissue repertoires likely differ. How much donors shared clonotypes was expected to be affected by sequencing depth. In having few donors, the study represented limited genetic and exposure-history diversity.

Some clones are missing from TCRdb's copy, which holds only in-frame ones; the method was immunoSEQ multiplex PCR. The sample lists some 1 million clones; roughly 70% were seen once. Worth noting for this clone: Antigen specificity is unknown.

The CDR3 is made up of 14 amino acids. Germline V gives CDR1 SGHRS, CDR2 YFSETQ. Trimming took off 5 bases at V and 2 bases at J, with 12 bases between the two ends. The chain links TRBV5-1 to TRBJ2-3; D unclear. The sequence was collected from a man between 18 and 29 years old in good health. Sequenced material: memory CD4+ T cells sorted from blood. Documented subset: CD45RA-negative fraction. As DNA, the CDR3 is TGCGCCAGCAGACCTGAGTCTTACACAGATACGCAGTATTTT. It specifies CASRPESYTDTQYF. Looking up the rest from reference TRBV5-1 and TRBJ2-3 gives the full variable domain: KAGVTQTPRYLIKTRGQQVTLSCSPISGHRSVSWYQQTPGQGLQFLFEYFSETQRNKGNFPGRFSGRQFSNSRSEMNVSTLELGDSALYLCASRPESYTDTQYFGPGTRLTVL.